The clone carrying this T cell receptor beta chain was detected only a few times. This sample stems from a study of blood T cell repertoires in COVID-19. Background on the study: Sites across the United States, Italy and Spain contributed samples from acute and convalescent COVID-19.

V shed 5 bases and J shed 3 bases, with 16 bases lying between them. The CDR3 extends over 16 amino acids. Germline values: CDR1 KGHSH, CDR2 LQKENI. Per the original data handling: Amplifying reference gene primers gave estimates of nucleated cell counts. Data came from immunoSEQ multiplex PCR; TCRdb stores just in-frame clones and leaves some out. The V and J calls and clone size were taken over from that table, and D and trimming were inferred from the DNA. This repertoire shows more than 150,000 clones, around 80% found once; its top ten account for less than 3.5%. The specimen was peripheral blood. The chain couples TRBV18 to TRBJ1-4, with D perhaps matching TRBD1 (6 bases). The sequence derives from a woman aged 55-69 years with acute or convalescent COVID-19. The CDR3 sequence is CASSALPTGPNEKLFF. CDR3 DNA sequence: TGTGCCAGCTCAGCCCTCCCGACAGGCCCTAATGAAAAACTGTTTTTT. Full variable domain (rest looked up from reference TRBV18 and TRBJ1-4): NAGVMQNPRHLVRRRGQEARLRCSPMKGHSHVYWYRQLPEEGLKFMVYLQKENIIDESGMPKERFSAEFPKEGPSILRIQQVVRGDSAAYFCASSALPTGPNEKLFFGSGTQLSVL.